This TCR beta chain comes out of a study of CD8+CD57+ T cells in acquired aplastic anemia. Study context: DNA recovered from sorted CD4+ and CD8+ cells had a mean of approximately 3.4 ug.

Using genomic DNA as the template, TCR beta VDJ and CDR3 profiling was carried out. In TCRdb, the reads were re-called with MiXCR into one record per CDR3 protein. The data contain under 200,000 distinct CDR3 sequences, 50% to 75% of them singletons. Study-wide results and limits: CD8+ Simpson's diversity in patients was not significantly different from that in controls. Comparison of patients with controls identified some 29 shared CD8+ CDR3 sequences.

Germline lookup yields CDR1 KGHDR and CDR2 SFDVKD. The CDR3 loop spans 15 amino acids. The junction had 4 bases not matched to a gene; V was cut back by 2 bases and J by 5 bases. Note on this clonotype: The antigen is unknown.

The TCR comes from a human donor with severe aplastic anemia or a healthy control (not recorded which). Sample: sorted CD4+, CD8+, or CD8+CD57+ T cells (not recorded which) from PBMCs. The chain recombines TRBV24-1 with TRBJ2-5; 10 nucleotides line up with TRBD1. CDR3 sequence reads: CATSDWDRGGETQYF. The CDR3 bases are TGTGCCACCAGTGATTGGGACAGGGGAGGCGAGACCCAGTACTTC.